This T cell receptor (beta chain) was observed in a study of follicular helper T cells after annual influenza vaccination. The sample's time point: 2014-2015 season, pre-vaccination. Between about 40 and 110 mL of blood was drawn per time point. Assay used: immunoSEQ multiplex PCR; TCRdb lists only in-frame clones, some missing. The sample has approximately 10,000 clones; roughly 85% are singletons. CDR3 length equals 15 residues. CDR1 is MNHNS and CDR2 is SASEGT in the germline V gene. Unmatched junction bases numbered 14, after V lost 8 bases and J lost 5 bases. The sample here was CXCR5+ CD38- circulating T follicular helper cells from blood, taken on the day of influenza vaccination. Sample subset: circulating Tfh, non-naive CD4+CXCR5+PD-1+ (ICOS+CD38+ or ICOS-CD38-). The sequence derives from an adult who received the influenza vaccine. The chain joins TRBV6-1 to TRBJ2-7, with 8 bases lining up with TRBD1. The CDR3 DNA follows: TGTGCCAGCGCGGAGATACAGGGGGTGAGCGACGAGCAGTACTTC. It is translated as CASAEIQGVSDEQYF.